This T cell receptor beta chain emerged from a study of CXCR3-negative and CXCR3-positive naive CD8 T cells. To note about this clonotype: What it recognizes is unknown.

The germline CDR1 and CDR2 sequences are SQVTM and ANQGSEA. The CDR3 length is 12 residues. Via 5' RACE with UMI labels, TRB cDNA libraries were prepared. TCRdb re-called the 5' RACE reads and gives one entry per CDR3 protein, without DNA. The sample totals some 150,000 distinct CDR3 sequences; its top ten clones hold roughly 0.41%. Regarding the study as a whole: Memory cells showed distinct TRBV-TRBJ patterns, while the two naive subsets matched. In CXCR3-positive naive cells, the TRB CDR3s were more hydrophobic than in CXCR3-negative naive cells.

This sequence was found in a human donor in good health. Some clones in this sample may be carry-over from other donors' samples. The chain has TRBV29-1 and TRBJ1-2; the TCRdb D gene call, TRBD1, has no DNA to confirm it. Material for sequencing was naive CXCR3+ CD8+ T cells from blood. Regarding subset: CD45RO-CCR7+CD27+CD95- naive CD8+ T cells expressing CXCR3 (TNR3+). This chain's CDR3 is CSGWDGYYGYTF.